Below are 8 T cell receptor beta chains sequenced from a single sample in a study of T cells in localized non-small cell lung cancer. Profiled with immunoSEQ multiplex PCR; TCRdb holds only in-frame clones, not every one. The repertoire holds 20,000 or so clones, with just over 90% as singletons. The specimen was peripheral blood, collected before any cancer treatment. These receptors came from a woman aged 35 to 75 with stage I lung adenocarcinoma.

This sequence joins TRBV29-1 and TRBJ2-1; D not resolved. The CDR3 is 11 amino acids. V gave up 7 bases and J gave up 3 bases, with 7 bases separating them. Germline V gene data show CDR1 as SQVTM and CDR2 as ANQGSEA. CDR3 bases: TGCAGCGCGGACCACTACAATGAGCAGTTCTTC. Translation gives CSADHYNEQFF.

The rearrangement joins TRBV28 to TRBJ1-1; no reliable D call. The CDR3 has 12 amino acids. From germline, CDR1 is MDHEN and CDR2 SYDVKM. Trimming took off 3 bases at V and 0 bases at J, with 2 bases between the two ends. CDR3 sequence (DNA): TGTGCCAGCAGTTTGGTGAACACTGAAGCTTTCTTT. Translation gives CASSLVNTEAFF.

This clone was picked up one time. The V and J genes are TRBV7-2 and TRBJ2-7; D is unclear. The CDR3 runs 15 residues. Germline V CDR1 and CDR2: SGHTA, FQGNSA. The V end lost 4 bases, the J end lost 0 bases, and 13 bases lay between the germline ends. The CDR3: CASSSPPPSSYEQYF. As DNA, the CDR3 is TGTGCCAGCAGCTCCCCCCCTCCCAGCTCCTACGAGCAGTACTTC.

The V call is TRBV2, the J call TRBJ1-5; no clear D gene. The CDR3 is 15 residues long. Trimming stripped 4 bases from V and 7 bases from J, with 17 bases between. Germline V gene sequence: CDR1 SNHLY, CDR2 FYNNEI. CDR3 region: CASSVLLGVGQPQHF. The CDR3, as DNA: TGTGCCAGCAGTGTTTTGTTAGGAGTTGGACAGCCCCAGCATTTT. Complete variable domain (other parts from reference TRBV2 and TRBJ1-5): EPEVTQTPSHQVTQMGQEVILRCVPISNHLYFYWYRQILGQKVEFLVSFYNNEISEKSEIFDDQFSVERPDGSNFTLKIRSTKLEDSAMYFCASSVLLGVGQPQHFGDGTRLSIL.

V is TRBV7-3 and J is TRBJ2-2; tentatively, D is TRBD2 (5 bases). V dropped 5 bases and J dropped 7 bases, with 20 bases sitting between them. Germline V gene sequence: CDR1 SGHTA, CDR2 FQGTGA. This CDR3 spans 16 amino acids. The CDR3 region is CASSMLGSGNSGELFF. CDR3 DNA sequence: TGTGCCAGCAGCATGCTGGGGTCGGGGAATAGCGGGGAGCTGTTTTTT.

In DNA, the CDR3 is TGTGCCAGCACAGGGACAGCTTCTGATCAGCCCCAGCATTTT. This sequence encodes CASTGTASDQPQHF. V and J are TRBV2 and TRBJ1-5; 7 positions match TRBD1. Germline lookup yields CDR1 SNHLY and CDR2 FYNNEI. The CDR3 loop spans 14 amino acids. The J segment lost 5 bases and the V segment lost 7 bases, leaving 8 bases of the junction unmatched.

This clone has only one observation. The rearrangement joins TRBV7-7 to TRBJ2-3; TRBD2 might be the D (6 bases). The CDR3 is made up of 14 amino acids. The V end was cut by 6 bases, the J end by 1 base, with 11 bases between. The germline V gene encodes CDR1 SSHAT and CDR2 FNYEAQ (reference sequence). The DNA for the CDR3 is TGTGCCAGCAGTCCTGGACTACGCACAGATACGCAGTATTTT. Translated, it gives CASSPGLRTDTQYF.

The chain has TRBV5-1 and TRBJ2-1; D is tentatively TRBD1 or TRBD2 (5 bases each). The CDR3 runs 15 residues. V shed 2 bases and J shed 0 bases, with 9 bases lying between them. The germline V gene has CDR1 SGHRS and CDR2 YFSETQ. CDR3 loop: CASSLPGTSYNEQFF. DNA for the CDR3: TGCGCCAGCAGCTTACCCGGGACCTCCTACAATGAGCAGTTCTTC.